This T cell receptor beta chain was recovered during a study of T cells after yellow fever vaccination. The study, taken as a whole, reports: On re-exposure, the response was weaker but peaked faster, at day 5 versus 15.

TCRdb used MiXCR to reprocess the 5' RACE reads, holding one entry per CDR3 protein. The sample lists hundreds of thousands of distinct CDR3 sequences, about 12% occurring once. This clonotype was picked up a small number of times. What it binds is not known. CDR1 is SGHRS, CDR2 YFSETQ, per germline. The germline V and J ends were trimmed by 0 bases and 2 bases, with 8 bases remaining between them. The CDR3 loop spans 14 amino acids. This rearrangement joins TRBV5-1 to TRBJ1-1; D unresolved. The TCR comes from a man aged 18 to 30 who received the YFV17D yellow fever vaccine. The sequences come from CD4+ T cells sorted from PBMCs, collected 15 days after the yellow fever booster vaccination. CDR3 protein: CASSLGPANTEAFF. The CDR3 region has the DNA TGCGCCAGCAGCTTGGGACCAGCTAACACTGAAGCTTTCTTT. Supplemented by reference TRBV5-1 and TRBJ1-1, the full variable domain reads KAGVTQTPRYLIKTRGQQVTLSCSPISGHRSVSWYQQTPGQGLQFLFEYFSETQRNKGNFPGRFSGRQFSNSRSEMNVSTLELGDSALYLCASSLGPANTEAFFGQGTRLTVV.